Shown below are 9 T cell receptor beta chains from a single sample sequenced in a study of blood T cell repertoires in COVID-19. Clones were sequenced by immunoSEQ multiplex PCR, and TCRdb holds only the in-frame ones, with some missing. This sample carries over 450,000 clones, 85% to 90% of them seen once, and the ten largest clones take around 7.8%. What was sequenced was peripheral blood. The receptors come from a woman aged 50 to 65 with COVID-19, enrolled during active disease.

This rearrangement joins TRBV6-5 to TRBJ1-2; no definite D call. Deletions cut 6 bases from V and 1 base from J, with 12 bases between. The V gene's germline CDR1 is MNHEY and CDR2 SVGAGI. The CDR3 covers 14 residues. CDR3: CASSAAEHNYGYTF. CDR3 in DNA: TGTGCCAGCAGCGCGGCAGAGCATAACTATGGCTACACCTTC.

V and J are TRBV6-5 and TRBJ2-1, with TRBD1 matching over 9 bases. V dropped 6 bases and J dropped 2; count of bases not matched to a gene: 5. The CDR3 loop spans 15 amino acids. Germline CDR1 MNHEY, CDR2 SVGAGI. The CDR3 bases are TGTGCCAGCAGGGGACAGGGACCCACCTACAATGAGCAGTTCTTC. This codes for CASRGQGPTYNEQFF.

CDR3 coding DNA: TGTGCCAGCAGTTTAGGAGGTCAAGTCAACTATGGCTACACCTTC. Its translation: CASSLGGQVNYGYTF. This chain joins TRBV28 and TRBJ1-2; unclear D gene. Between the trimmed V and J ends, which lost 2 bases and 2 bases, there was a span of 12 bases. The CDR3 is 15 amino acids. Germline CDR1 reads MDHEN; CDR2 reads SYDVKM.

The chain is built from TRBV5-4 and TRBJ2-1; 14 positions agree with TRBD2. The CDR3 has 16 residues. J gave up 2 bases and V 4 bases, and 2 bases lay outside the gene matches. Germline loops: CDR1 SGHNT, CDR2 YYREEE (reference sequence). The CDR3 nucleotides are TGTGCCAGCAGCACGACTAGCGGGGGGGCCTACAATGAGCAGTTCTTC. Its protein product is CASSTTSGGAYNEQFF.

V and J are TRBV7-3 and TRBJ2-3; weak D call: TRBD2 (6 bases). V was clipped by 2 bases and J by 0 bases, with 9 bases between them. This CDR3 is 15 amino acids long. CDR1 is SGHTA, CDR2 FQGTGA, per germline. CDR3 DNA: TGTGCCAGCAGCTTACGCGGGGCTAGCACAGATACGCAGTATTTT. Protein: CASSLRGASTDTQYF.

The chain recombines TRBV2 with TRBJ1-1; 7 positions agree with TRBD1. Germline trimming cut 10 bases from V and 4 bases from J; bases unmatched to any gene: 12. CDR3 length: 14 amino acids. Germline V lookup: CDR1 SNHLY, CDR2 FYNNEI. The CDR3 DNA is TGTGCCATACACGGGACAGCCTTTGTCACTGAAGCTTTCTTT. Protein: CAIHGTAFVTEAFF.

The chain has TRBV27 and TRBJ2-1; TRBD2 agrees at 10 bases. Germline V gene data show CDR1 as MNHEY and CDR2 as SMNVEV (reference sequence). The CDR3 has 15 residues. The V segment lost 2 bases and the J segment 5 bases; nucleotides outside the gene matches: 3. CDR3 region: CASSLTSGVDNEQFF. CDR3 coding DNA: TGTGCCAGCAGTTTAACTAGCGGGGTAGACAATGAGCAGTTCTTC.

Here the CDR3 DNA reads TGTGCCAGCAGCTCCGCCGGACTAGCGGGGGGGCTTGGATACGAGCAGTACTTC. This sequence encodes CASSSAGLAGGLGYEQYF. The V call is TRBV7-2, the J call TRBJ2-7; 15 bases match TRBD2. Germline CDR1 reads SGHTA; CDR2 reads FQGNSA. The CDR3 length is 18 residues. V shed 4 bases, J shed 4 bases, and the junction held 11 bases outside the gene matches.

This clone has more than one count but fewer than ten. V and J are TRBV5-6 and TRBJ1-1; D is possibly TRBD1 (6 bases). V was clipped by 3 bases and J by 4 bases, with 16 bases between them. The CDR3 totals 15 residues. Germline CDR1 and CDR2: SGHDT and YYEEEE. The CDR3 bases are TGTGCCAGCAGCTCGCCTCTTGGGGGGGCCACTGAAGCTTTCTTT. The encoded protein is CASSSPLGGATEAFF.